A selection of T cell receptor beta chains follows, all from one sample in a study of CD8 T cells in Susac syndrome. TCRdb passed the immunoSEQ multiplex PCR reads through MiXCR, listing each CDR3 protein once. The sample yields roughly 1,200 distinct CDR3 sequences, around 64% seen once. The sequencing input was CD8+ TEMRA cells from PBMCs. The source of these receptors is a human donor with Susac syndrome. CDR3s include the opening cysteine and the closing phenylalanine or tryptophan. Fields, in order: J gene, clone size, D gene, V gene, CDR3 protein, CDR3 DNA. D genes are given only for firm matches. Only part of the rows carry a size: once, few, many, or a class if the clone is expanded.

j_gene: TRBJ2-5; abundance: .; d_gene: .; v_gene: TRBV11-2; CDR3aa: CASSRGAPHQYF; CDR3nt: TGTGCCAGCAGTCGAGGGGCCCCCCATCAGTACTTC
j_gene: TRBJ1-4; abundance: .; d_gene: .; v_gene: TRBV7-9; CDR3aa: CAISLASQAGEKTVF; CDR3nt: TGTGCCATCAGCTTAGCCTCTCAGGCTGGAGAAAAAACTGTTTTT
j_gene: TRBJ1-5; abundance: .; d_gene: .; v_gene: TRBV4-3; CDR3aa: CASSQTGESNQPQHF; CDR3nt: TGCGCCAGCAGCCAAACTGGGGAGAGCAATCAGCCCCAGCATTTT
j_gene: TRBJ1-1; abundance: .; d_gene: .; v_gene: TRBV12-3/TRBV12-4; CDR3aa: CASSFPAQGNTEAFF; CDR3nt: TGTGCCAGCAGTTTCCCTGCCCAGGGGAACACTGAAGCTTTCTTT
j_gene: TRBJ1-6; abundance: few; d_gene: TRBD1; v_gene: TRBV28; CDR3aa: CASSFSGGHSPLHF; CDR3nt: TGTGCCAGCAGTTTTTCAGGGGGCCATTCACCCCTCCACTTT
j_gene: TRBJ2-4; abundance: .; d_gene: .; v_gene: TRBV21-1; CDR3aa: CASSLRVLQQRKNIQYF; CDR3nt: TGTGCCAGCAGTCTGCGAGTACTACAGCAAAGAAAAAACATTCAGTACTTC
j_gene: TRBJ2-5; abundance: large; d_gene: TRBD1; v_gene: TRBV7-9; CDR3aa: CASSARMTGGKTQYF; CDR3nt: TGTGCCAGCAGCGCGCGCATGACAGGGGGCAAGACCCAGTACTTC
j_gene: TRBJ2-3; abundance: .; d_gene: TRBD2; v_gene: TRBV6-4; CDR3aa: CASSDSGTSGGTDRQYF; CDR3nt: TGTGCCAGCAGTGACTCGGGGACTAGCGGTGGCACTGATAGGCAGTATTTT
j_gene: TRBJ2-1; abundance: few; d_gene: TRBD1; v_gene: TRBV7-3; CDR3aa: CASSSGQGDEQFF; CDR3nt: TGTGCCAGCAGTTCAGGACAGGGGGATGAGCAGTTCTTC
j_gene: TRBJ2-2; abundance: .; d_gene: .; v_gene: TRBV28; CDR3aa: CASASARKTGELFF; CDR3nt: TGTGCCAGTGCATCAGCCAGGAAGACGGGGGAGCTGTTTTTT
j_gene: TRBJ2-2; abundance: .; d_gene: TRBD1; v_gene: TRBV9; CDR3aa: CASGVTGDRGNTGELFF; CDR3nt: TGTGCCAGCGGCGTTACTGGGGACAGGGGTAACACCGGGGAGCTGTTTTTT
j_gene: TRBJ1-5; abundance: .; d_gene: TRBD1; v_gene: TRBV7-9; CDR3aa: CASSFSRGQHLRSQPQHF; CDR3nt: TGTGCCAGCAGCTTTAGTCGGGGACAGCACCTACGTAGTCAGCCCCAGCATTTT
j_gene: TRBJ2-2; abundance: large; d_gene: .; v_gene: TRBV9; CDR3aa: CASSVVRDRPNTGELFF; CDR3nt: TGTGCCAGCAGCGTAGTCAGAGACAGGCCGAACACCGGGGAGCTGTTTTTT
j_gene: TRBJ2-3; abundance: .; d_gene: .; v_gene: TRBV4-3; CDR3aa: CASSQETGRGAQYF; CDR3nt: TGCGCCAGCAGCCAAGAAACAGGGCGTGGTGCGCAGTATTTT
j_gene: TRBJ2-1; abundance: .; d_gene: TRBD2; v_gene: TRBV7-9; CDR3aa: CASSLGLAGGRNEQFF; CDR3nt: TGTGCCAGCAGCTTAGGACTAGCGGGGGGGCGGAATGAGCAGTTCTTC
j_gene: TRBJ2-1; abundance: .; d_gene: .; v_gene: TRBV6-4; CDR3aa: CASCDSCGGLGGNEQFF; CDR3nt: TGTGCCAGCTGTGACTCGTGTGGGGGGCTTGGGGGCAATGAGCAGTTCTTC
j_gene: TRBJ1-1; abundance: .; d_gene: .; v_gene: TRBV25-1; CDR3aa: CASSTMGRDTEAFF; CDR3nt: TGTGCCAGCAGTACCATGGGGCGGGACACTGAAGCTTTCTTT
j_gene: TRBJ2-2; abundance: .; d_gene: .; v_gene: TRBV9; CDR3aa: CASSVARDRVTPGSCFF; CDR3nt: .
j_gene: TRBJ2-7; abundance: few; d_gene: .; v_gene: TRBV29-1; CDR3aa: CCVVGSGFSYEQYF; CDR3nt: TGCTGCGTTGTCGGGTCAGGGTTCTCCTACGAGCAGTACTTC
j_gene: TRBJ1-5; abundance: .; d_gene: .; v_gene: TRBV12-3/TRBV12-4; CDR3aa: CASSFRRQSAPAF; CDR3nt: TGTGCCAGCAGTTTTAGGAGGCAATCAGCCCCAGCATTT
j_gene: TRBJ2-7; abundance: once; d_gene: TRBD1; v_gene: TRBV9; CDR3aa: CASSVTRDREYEQYF; CDR3nt: TGTGCCAGCAGCGTAACCCGGGACAGGGAGTACGAGCAGTACTTC
j_gene: TRBJ2-3; abundance: few; d_gene: .; v_gene: TRBV28; CDR3aa: CASSCPDMRVYTDTQYF; CDR3nt: TGTGCCAGCAGTTGTCCCGACATGAGGGTGTACACAGATACGCAGTATTTT
j_gene: TRBJ2-6; abundance: few; d_gene: .; v_gene: TRBV7-7; CDR3aa: CASSASRKCHKSRANVLTF; CDR3nt: TGTGCCAGCAGCGCCTCCCGTAAGTGCCACAAAAGTCGGGCCAACGTCCTGACTTTC
j_gene: TRBJ2-1; abundance: .; d_gene: .; v_gene: TRBV7-2; CDR3aa: CASSLSASHEQFF; CDR3nt: TGTGCCAGCAGCTTATCGGCTAGCCATGAGCAGTTCTTC
j_gene: TRBJ2-1; abundance: .; d_gene: .; v_gene: TRBV27; CDR3aa: CASSLAGNANEQFF; CDR3nt: TGTGCCAGCTCTTTGGCGGGGAATGCCAATGAGCAGTTCTTC
j_gene: TRBJ1-5; abundance: few; d_gene: TRBD1; v_gene: TRBV12-3/TRBV12-4; CDR3aa: CASSGTDRDGQPQHF; CDR3nt: TGTGCCAGCAGCGGGACAGACAGGGACGGTCAGCCCCAGCATTTT
j_gene: TRBJ2-2; abundance: few; d_gene: TRBD2; v_gene: TRBV5-6; CDR3aa: CASSLFSSGGFGDTGELFF; CDR3nt: TGTGCCAGCAGCTTGTTTTCCAGCGGGGGATTTGGGGACACCGGGGAGCTGTTTTTT
j_gene: TRBJ1-2; abundance: few; d_gene: .; v_gene: TRBV5-8; CDR3aa: CASSSGMNYGYTF; CDR3nt: TGTGCCAGCAGCTCGGGGATGAACTATGGCTACACCTTC
j_gene: TRBJ2-7; abundance: .; d_gene: .; v_gene: TRBV29-1; CDR3aa: CRVVGTGFSYELYF; CDR3nt: TGCAGGGTTGTCGGTACAGGGTTCTCCTACGAGCTGTACTTC
j_gene: TRBJ2-3; abundance: .; d_gene: TRBD2; v_gene: TRBV6-4; CDR3aa: CASSDSGTSWHRSTQYF; CDR3nt: TGTGCCAGCAGTGACTCGGGGACTAGCTGGCACAGAAGTACACAGTATTTT
j_gene: TRBJ2-5; abundance: .; d_gene: .; v_gene: TRBV15; CDR3aa: CATSEGVDQETQYF; CDR3nt: TGTGCCACCAGCGAAGGGGTGGACCAAGAGACCCAGTACTTC
j_gene: TRBJ2-3; abundance: .; d_gene: TRBD2; v_gene: TRBV11-3; CDR3aa: CASSPHGGEDTQYF; CDR3nt: TGTGCCAGCAGCCCCCACGGGGGGGAAGATACGCAGTATTTT
j_gene: TRBJ2-1; abundance: .; d_gene: .; v_gene: TRBV11-2; CDR3aa: CASSTPQHYNEQFF; CDR3nt: TGTGCCAGCAGCACTCCCCAGCACTACAATGAGCAGTTCTTC
j_gene: TRBJ2-2; abundance: .; d_gene: TRBD2; v_gene: TRBV19; CDR3aa: CASSPTGLAATNTGELFF; CDR3nt: TGTGCCAGTAGTCCCACCGGACTAGCGGCGACGAACACCGGGGAGCTGTTTTTT
j_gene: TRBJ2-1; abundance: .; d_gene: .; v_gene: TRBV24-1; CDR3aa: CATSGSFPGEQFF; CDR3nt: TGTGCCACCAGTGGTTCCTTCCCGGGGGAGCAGTTTTTC
j_gene: TRBJ1-4; abundance: .; d_gene: TRBD1; v_gene: TRBV6-5; CDR3aa: CASSWGQGNEKLFF; CDR3nt: TGTGCCAGCAGTTGGGGACAGGGTAACGAAAAACTGTTTTTT
j_gene: TRBJ2-7; abundance: once; d_gene: .; v_gene: TRBV10-3; CDR3aa: CAISESREQYF; CDR3nt: TGTGCCATCAGTGAGTCAAGGGAGCAGTACTTC
j_gene: TRBJ2-3; abundance: once; d_gene: .; v_gene: TRBV28; CDR3aa: CAISHTDTQYF; CDR3nt: TGTGCCATCTCCCACACAGATACGCAGTATTTT
j_gene: TRBJ2-2; abundance: .; d_gene: .; v_gene: TRBV28; CDR3aa: CASSPIPGELFF; CDR3nt: TGTGCCAGCAGTCCCATCCCCGGGGAGCTGTTTTTT
j_gene: TRBJ2-7; abundance: .; d_gene: TRBD1; v_gene: TRBV18; CDR3aa: CASSPAQGIYEQYF; CDR3nt: TGTGCCAGCTCACCGGCACAGGGGATCTACGAGCAGTACTTC
j_gene: TRBJ2-1; abundance: .; d_gene: TRBD2; v_gene: TRBV14; CDR3aa: CASSQGELAGGSNPNEQFF; CDR3nt: TGTGCCAGCAGCCAAGGGGAACTAGCGGGGGGGTCTAACCCCAATGAGCAGTTCTTC
j_gene: TRBJ2-7; abundance: .; d_gene: TRBD1; v_gene: TRBV29-1; CDR3aa: CGVVGTGLSYEQYF; CDR3nt: TGCGGCGTTGTCGGGACAGGGCTCTCCTACGAGCAGTACTTC
j_gene: TRBJ1-6; abundance: large; d_gene: .; v_gene: TRBV12-2; CDR3aa: CASRWVRDSPLHF; CDR3nt: TGTGCAAGTCGATGGGTAAGGGACTCACCCCTCCACTTT
j_gene: TRBJ2-1; abundance: .; d_gene: .; v_gene: TRBV19; CDR3aa: CASSIDVYNEQFF; CDR3nt: TGTGCCAGTAGTATAGATGTCTACAATGAGCAGTTCTTC
j_gene: TRBJ2-1; abundance: .; d_gene: TRBD1; v_gene: TRBV27; CDR3aa: CASSLGTGSSHEQFF; CDR3nt: TGTGCCAGCAGTTTAGGGACAGGGTCCAGTCATGAGCAGTTCTTC
j_gene: TRBJ2-5; abundance: .; d_gene: TRBD2; v_gene: TRBV30; CDR3aa: CAWMGLADETQYF; CDR3nt: TGTGCCTGGATGGGGCTAGCGGATGAGACCCAGTACTTC